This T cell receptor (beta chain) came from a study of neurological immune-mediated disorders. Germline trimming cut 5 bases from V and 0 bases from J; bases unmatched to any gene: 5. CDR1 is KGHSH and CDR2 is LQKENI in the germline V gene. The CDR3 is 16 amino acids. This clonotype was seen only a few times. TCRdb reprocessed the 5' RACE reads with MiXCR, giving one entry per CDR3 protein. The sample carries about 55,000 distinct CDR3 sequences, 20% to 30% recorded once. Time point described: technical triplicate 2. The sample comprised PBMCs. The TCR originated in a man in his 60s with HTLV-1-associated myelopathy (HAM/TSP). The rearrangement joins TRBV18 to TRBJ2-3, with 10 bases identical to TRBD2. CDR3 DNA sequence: TGTGCCAGCTCAACTAAGACTAGCGGGAGCACAGATACGCAGTATTTT. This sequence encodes CASSTKTSGSTDTQYF.